The 5 T cell receptor beta chains below were found in one sample sequenced in a study of OX40 agonist ivuxolimab in advanced cancers. The receptor library was made with the immunoSEQ multiplex PCR assay. The table was pulled from immuneACCESS by TCRdb, which kept in-frame rearrangements only. Such tables lose some clones; where checked, under half of the loss comes from unresolved V genes, and the rest has no known cause. The sample data list approximately 80,000 clones, and approximately 85% of these were observed just once. The ten largest account for more than 3.5% of the sample. The input for sequencing was CD4+ or CD8+ T cells sorted from blood, taken in a trial of the OX40 agonist ivuxolimab. Receptors originate from an adult with an advanced solid tumor such as melanoma, head and neck, liver or kidney cancer.

This rearrangement joins TRBV11-2 to TRBJ2-2; D possibly corresponds to TRBD2 (5 bases). The CDR3 loop spans 16 amino acids. Per the germline V gene, CDR1 is SGHAT and CDR2 is FQNNGV. The germline V and J ends were trimmed by 4 bases and 0 bases, with 12 bases remaining between them. The CDR3 loop reads CASSSSRYANTGELFF. The CDR3 DNA follows: TGTGCCAGCAGCTCTAGCAGATACGCGAACACCGGGGAGCTGTTTTTT.

The rearrangement uses TRBV19 and TRBJ2-5, with D possibly being TRBD1 (7 bases). This CDR3 region has 14 residues. Germline-derived CDR1 and CDR2 are LNHDA and SQIVND (reference sequence). Trimming stripped 2 bases from V and 5 bases from J, with 12 bases between. In DNA, the CDR3 is TGTGCCAGTAGTATAAGCGCAGGGGGGGAGACCCAGTACTTC. It translates to CASSISAGGETQYF.

This clone was counted between two and nine times. The genes are TRBV6-5 and TRBJ1-2; TRBD1 might be the D (6 bases). The CDR3 is 13 amino acids. CDR1 is MNHEY and CDR2 is SVGAGI in the germline V gene. The ends were cut back, 5 bases at V and 2 bases at J, with 9 bases in the middle. CDR3 nucleotide sequence: TGTGCCAGCAGTGGACAGAACAACTATGGCTACACCTTC. Residues: CASSGQNNYGYTF.

The genes are TRBV5-1 and TRBJ2-1; 8 bases match TRBD2. The V gene end was trimmed by 4 bases and the J gene end by 8 bases; junction bases not matched to a gene: 11. CDR1 is SGHRS, CDR2 YFSETQ, per germline. The CDR3 is made up of 15 amino acids. In nucleotides, the CDR3 is TGCGCCAGCAGCCCCCGGACGGGAGGGCCTTATGAGCAGTTCTTC. As protein: CASSPRTGGPYEQFF.

The genes are TRBV7-2 and TRBJ2-1, with D possibly matching TRBD1 (5 bases). The CDR3 is 15 residues long. Trimming cost V 0 bases and J 0 bases, with 6 bases left between them. CDR1 is SGHTA, CDR2 FQGNSA, per germline. The CDR3 region is CASSLAGDSYNEQFF. The CDR3 region has the DNA TGTGCCAGCAGCTTAGCAGGGGACTCCTACAATGAGCAGTTCTTC.